A selection of T cell receptor beta chains follows, all from one sample in a study of blood T cell repertoires in COVID-19. The table came from immunoSEQ multiplex PCR; TCRdb's copy has only in-frame clones and leaves some out. Of about 160,000 clones detected, more than 65% appear once; the ten largest clones hold approximately 15%. The material sequenced was peripheral blood. The source of these receptors is a woman aged 80 or older with acute or convalescent COVID-19. Each CDR3 is given with its conserved first and last residue. A D gene is named only where the DNA matches it firmly. Some rows have no size entry. The others give once, few or many, or a class for an expanded clone.

clone size	J gene	V gene	D gene	CDR3 protein	CDR3 DNA
few	TRBJ1-2	TRBV2	TRBD1	CASRDRGGGYTF	TGTGCCAGCAGAGACAGGGGAGGTGGCTACACCTTC
.	TRBJ1-1	TRBV7-8	.	CASSLRELDTEAFF	TGTGCCAGCAGCTTAAGGGAGTTGGACACTGAAGCTTTCTTT
.	TRBJ2-1	TRBV18	.	CASSPTTGDQFF	TGTGCCAGCTCACCAACGACAGGAGATCAGTTCTTC
.	TRBJ1-5	TRBV6-5	TRBD1	CASRPLTGLDQPQHF	TGTGCCAGCAGGCCCCTGACAGGGCTCGATCAGCCCCAGCATTTT
.	TRBJ2-7	TRBV30	.	CAWGHQSYEQYF	TGTGCCTGGGGACACCAGTCCTACGAGCAGTACTTC
.	TRBJ2-1	TRBV5-1	.	CASVASGAALERVF	.
.	TRBJ2-1	TRBV5-1	TRBD2	CASSFSLAGSSNEQFF	TGCGCCAGCAGCTTTTCACTAGCGGGAAGTTCCAATGAGCAGTTCTTC
.	TRBJ2-7	TRBV30	.	CAWSGQGPYEQYF	TGTGCCTGGAGTGGGCAGGGCCCCTACGAGCAGTACTTC
.	TRBJ2-1	TRBV29-1	TRBD2	CSAERAGGTLNEQFF	TGCAGCGCCGAGAGGGCGGGGGGGACCCTGAATGAGCAGTTCTTC
.	TRBJ2-4	TRBV19	TRBD1	CASSITGTAKNIQYF	TGTGCCAGTAGTATCACCGGGACAGCGAAAAACATTCAGTACTTC
.	TRBJ1-1	TRBV28	TRBD1	CASSEQGARAEAFF	TGTGCCAGCAGTGAACAGGGGGCGCGTGCTGAAGCTTTCTTT
.	TRBJ1-6	TRBV23-1	TRBD1	CASSLDREYDSPLHF	TGCGCCAGCAGTCTGGACAGGGAGTATGATTCACCCCTCCACTTT
.	TRBJ2-1	TRBV28	.	CASSLFPYNEQFF	TGTGCCAGCAGTTTGTTTCCTTACAATGAGCAGTTCTTC
.	TRBJ2-3	TRBV5-6	.	CASSLGTASTDTQYF	TGTGCCAGCAGCTTGGGGACAGCTAGCACAGATACGCAGTATTTT
.	TRBJ1-2	TRBV6-2/TRBV6-3	.	CASSLTDYGYTF	TGTGCCAGCAGTTTAACGGACTATGGCTACACCTTC
.	TRBJ2-1	TRBV18	.	CASSPPGQTTYNEQFF	TGTGCCAGCTCACCACCTGGACAGACCACCTACAATGAGCAGTTCTTC
.	TRBJ1-6	TRBV3-1/TRBV3-2	.	CASRRLSSYNSPLHF	TGTGCCAGCAGGAGGTTGAGCTCCTATAATTCACCCCTCCACTTT
.	TRBJ2-7	TRBV6-1	.	CASSDQANYEQYF	TGTGCCAGCAGTGATCAGGCGAACTACGAGCAGTACTTC
.	TRBJ2-6	TRBV18	.	CASSPFSGANVLTF	TGTGCCAGCTCACCCTTCTCTGGGGCCAACGTCCTGACTTTC
.	TRBJ2-7	TRBV5-5	TRBD2	CASSLGGGEYEQYF	TGTGCCAGCAGCTTGGGCGGGGGGGAATACGAGCAGTACTTC
once	TRBJ1-3	TRBV7-2	.	CASSLGGAGNTIYF	TGTGCCAGCAGCTTAGGGGGCGCTGGAAACACCATATATTTT
.	TRBJ1-5	TRBV28	TRBD1	CASSFSRTGLNQPQHF	TGTGCCAGCAGTTTTTCCCGGACAGGGCTCAATCAGCCCCAGCATTTT
.	TRBJ1-5	TRBV9	.	CATLNCGKCNQPQHF	TGTGCCACCCTGAACTGCGGAAAGTGCAATCAGCCCCAGCATTTT
once	TRBJ2-2	TRBV18	TRBD1	CASSPGTGGTGELFF	TGTGCCAGCTCCCCCGGGACAGGGGGCACCGGGGAGCTGTTTTTT
.	TRBJ2-6	TRBV2	TRBD1	CASSGIGQGAYGANVLTF	TGTGCCAGCAGTGGAATTGGTCAGGGGGCTTATGGGGCCAACGTCCTGACTTTC
few	TRBJ1-2	TRBV6-5	.	CASTQSHRVVDGYTF	TGTGCCAGCACCCAAAGCCACAGGGTTGTTGATGGCTACACCTTC
.	TRBJ2-2	TRBV4-2	TRBD1	CASSQSGGMPGELFF	TGTGCCAGCAGCCAGTCAGGGGGCATGCCCGGGGAGCTGTTTTTT
.	TRBJ2-5	TRBV7-2	TRBD2	CASSLPLGAGVGEETQYF	TGTGCCAGCAGCTTACCCCTAGGGGCGGGAGTTGGGGAAGAGACCCAGTACTTC
.	TRBJ1-5	TRBV6-5	.	CASSLLSNQPQHF	TGTGCCAGCAGTCTCCTTAGCAATCAGCCCCAGCATTTT
once	TRBJ1-1	TRBV7-2	TRBD1	CASSITGQLNTEAFF	TGTGCCAGCAGCATAACGGGACAGTTGAACACTGAAGCTTTCTTT
few	TRBJ1-1	TRBV5-1	.	CASSSPGKTEAFF	TGCGCCAGCAGCTCCCCAGGGAAAACTGAAGCTTTCTTT
.	TRBJ1-4	TRBV28	.	CASSLGRPREKLFF	TGTGCCAGCAGTTTGGGGCGACCCCGAGAGAAACTGTTTTTT
few	TRBJ2-7	TRBV14	.	CASSQDRVPGSEQYF	TGTGCCAGCAGCCAAGACAGGGTGCCGGGCTCCGAGCAGTACTTC
.	TRBJ1-4	TRBV6-1	TRBD1	CASSEAGQYNEKLFF	TGTGCCAGCAGTGAAGCGGGACAGTATAATGAAAAACTGTTTTTT
.	TRBJ1-3	TRBV28	.	CASSLPGQGNTIYF	TGTGCCAGCAGTTTACCCGGACAGGGAAACACCATATATTTT
.	TRBJ1-1	TRBV5-4	.	CASSPRRGGTEAFF	TGTGCCAGCAGCCCCCGGCGGGGAGGTACTGAAGCTTTCTTT
.	TRBJ1-1	TRBV7-2	.	CASRNTWGGEAFF	TGTGCCAGCAGAAACACTTGGGGAGGTGAAGCTTTCTTT
.	TRBJ2-7	TRBV18	.	CASSPPVSRVDEQYF	TGTGCCAGCTCACCACCGGTTTCAAGAGTTGACGAGCAGTACTTC
.	TRBJ2-1	TRBV7-9	TRBD1	CASSSPRDRGFWSYNEQFF	TGTGCCAGCAGCTCTCCCAGGGACAGGGGGTTTTGGTCCTACAATGAGCAGTTCTTC
.	TRBJ1-4	TRBV7-9	.	CASSPIQGPNEKLFF	TGTGCCAGCAGCCCTATACAGGGCCCTAATGAAAAACTGTTTTTT
.	TRBJ2-7	TRBV11-2	TRBD1	CASSLSPGGRYEQYF	TGTGCCAGCAGCCTCTCCCCAGGGGGCAGGTACGAGCAGTACTTC